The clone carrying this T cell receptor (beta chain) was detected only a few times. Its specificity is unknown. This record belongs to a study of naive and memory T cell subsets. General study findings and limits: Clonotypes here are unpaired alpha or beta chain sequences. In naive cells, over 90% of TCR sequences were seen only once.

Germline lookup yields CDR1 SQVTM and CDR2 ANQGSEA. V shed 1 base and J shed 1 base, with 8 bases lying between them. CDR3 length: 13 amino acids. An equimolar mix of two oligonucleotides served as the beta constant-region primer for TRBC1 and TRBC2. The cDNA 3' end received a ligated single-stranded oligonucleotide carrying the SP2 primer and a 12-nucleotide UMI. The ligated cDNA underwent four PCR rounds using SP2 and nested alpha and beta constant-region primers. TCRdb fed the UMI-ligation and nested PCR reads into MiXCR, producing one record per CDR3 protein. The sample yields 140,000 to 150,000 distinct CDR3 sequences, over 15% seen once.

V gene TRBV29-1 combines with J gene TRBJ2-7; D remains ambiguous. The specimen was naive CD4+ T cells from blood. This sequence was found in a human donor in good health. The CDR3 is CSVEGQISYEQYF. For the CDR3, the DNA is TGCAGCGTTGAAGGGCAAATTTCCTACGAGCAGTACTTC.